Below are 5 T cell receptor beta chains sequenced from a single sample in a study of OX40 agonist ivuxolimab in advanced cancers. Assay: immunoSEQ multiplex PCR; the TCRdb copy retains only in-frame clones and omits some. The sample consists of tens of thousands of clones, 87% of them appearing once. The sequenced sample was CD4+ or CD8+ T cells sorted from blood, obtained in a trial of the OX40 agonist ivuxolimab. The source is an adult with an advanced solid tumor such as melanoma, head and neck, liver or kidney cancer.

This clone was seen more than once but under ten times. This chain links TRBV4-1 with TRBJ2-3, with D perhaps being TRBD1 or TRBD2 (5 bases each). Germline CDR1 MGHRA, CDR2 YSYEKL. Trimming pared 0 bases from V and 8 bases from J, leaving 9 bases between. The CDR3 covers 13 residues. The CDR3 DNA follows: TGCGCCAGCAGCCAAGACGGGACGAGTACGCAGTATTTT. Translation: CASSQDGTSTQYF.

This sequence joins TRBV5-1 and TRBJ1-3; 9 bases are a match to TRBD1. V lost 2 bases to trimming and J lost 0 bases; unmatched junction nucleotides: 3. Germline V CDR1 and CDR2: SGHRS, YFSETQ. The CDR3 is made up of 16 amino acids. CDR3 residues: CASSLGGQGSGNTIYF. The CDR3 nucleotides are TGCGCCAGCAGCTTAGGGGGACAGGGCTCTGGAAACACCATATATTTT.

The chain couples TRBV18 to TRBJ2-3; D perhaps matches TRBD2 (5 bases). The CDR3 is made up of 15 amino acids. Germline V lookup: CDR1 KGHSH, CDR2 LQKENI. Trimming removed 4 bases from V and 2 bases from J, with 13 bases in between. The CDR3: CASSQGLDLTDTQYF. For the CDR3, the DNA is TGTGCCAGCTCACAAGGACTGGATCTCACAGATACGCAGTATTTT.

The chain joins TRBV19 to TRBJ1-5; the D is unclear. The V end lost 0 bases, the J end lost 5 bases, and 14 bases lay between the germline ends. Germline CDR1 reads LNHDA; CDR2 reads SQIVND (reference sequence). The CDR3 runs to 16 residues. CDR3 in DNA: TGTGCCAGTAGTATAGAGCTTGGCAGGAGAGATCAGCCCCAGCATTTT. Translated: CASSIELGRRDQPQHF. The whole variable domain, remainder taken from reference TRBV19 and TRBJ1-5, is DGGITQSPKYLFRKEGQNVTLSCEQNLNHDAMYWYRQDPGQGLRLIYYSQIVNDFQKGDIAEGYSVSREKKESFPLTVTSAQKNPTAFYLCASSIELGRRDQPQHFGDGTRLSIL.

This chain uses TRBV18 with TRBJ1-3; no definite D call. Germline V gives CDR1 KGHSH, CDR2 LQKENI. The CDR3 extends over 15 amino acids. Deletions cut 2 bases from V and 3 bases from J, with 11 bases between. The CDR3: CASSPAGIGGNTIYF. CDR3 sequence (DNA): TGTGCCAGCTCACCAGCCGGGATAGGTGGAAACACCATATATTTT.